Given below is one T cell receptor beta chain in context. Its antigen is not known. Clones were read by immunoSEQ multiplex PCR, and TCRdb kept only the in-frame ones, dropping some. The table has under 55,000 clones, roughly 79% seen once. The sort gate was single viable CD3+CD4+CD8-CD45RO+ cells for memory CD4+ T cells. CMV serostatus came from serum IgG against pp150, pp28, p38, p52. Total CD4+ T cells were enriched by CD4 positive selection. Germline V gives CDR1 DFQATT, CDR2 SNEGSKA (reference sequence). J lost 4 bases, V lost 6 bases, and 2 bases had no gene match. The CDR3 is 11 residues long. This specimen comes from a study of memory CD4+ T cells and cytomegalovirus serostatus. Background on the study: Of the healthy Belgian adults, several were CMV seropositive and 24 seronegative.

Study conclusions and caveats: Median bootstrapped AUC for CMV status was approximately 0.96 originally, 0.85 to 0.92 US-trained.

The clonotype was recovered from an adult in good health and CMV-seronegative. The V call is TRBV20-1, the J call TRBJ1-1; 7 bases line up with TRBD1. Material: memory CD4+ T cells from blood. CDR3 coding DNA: TGCAGTGCGGCAGGGGGCACTGAAGCTTTCTTT. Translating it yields CSAAGGTEAFF.